Below, 3 T cell receptor beta chains from the same sample are listed, as sequenced in a study of early T cells in non-severe SARS-CoV-2 infection. TCRdb fed the 5' RACE reads into MiXCR, producing one record per CDR3 protein. The sample shows about 80,000 distinct CDR3 sequences, roughly an eighth of them seen only once. The specimen sequenced was whole blood. These receptors all come from an adult who was a healthcare worker with PCR-confirmed SARS-CoV-2 infection or an uninfected control (not recorded which).

This clonotype came up many times. The chain is built from TRBV7-3 and TRBJ2-7; perhaps TRBD1 as D (7 bases). CDR1 is SGHTA and CDR2 is FQGTGA in the germline V gene. The CDR3 contains 16 residues. Trimming pared 5 bases from V and 3 bases from J, leaving 20 bases between. CDR3 protein: CASSPEGGAGFYEQYF. In DNA form, the CDR3 reads TGTGCCAGCAGCCCAGAAGGGGGCGCGGGATTCTACGAGCAGTACTTC.

This clonotype was counted ten times or more. It is unclear where the CDR3 begins or ends on the DNA, so no DNA is shown, and the CDR3 is as TCRdb lists it. The V and J genes are TRBV7-8 and TRBJ2-7; the table's D gene call, TRBD1, was not cross checked with the DNA. Counting both end residues, the CDR3 totals 17 amino acids. CDR1 and CDR2 from the germline V gene are SGHVS and FQNEAQ. The chain's CDR3 is CASSLVLRAKYPYEQYF.

This clonotype was detected only a few times. The chain combines TRBV7-2 with TRBJ2-1; D is undetermined. The CDR3 runs to 17 residues. CDR1 is SGHTA, CDR2 FQGNSA, per germline. The V and J ends lost 6 bases and 4 bases respectively, with 22 bases between them. For the CDR3, the DNA is TGTGCCAGCAGGTCGCAGCTCACCCCTTTCCTTTACAATGAGCAGTTCTTC. It yields the protein CASRSQLTPFLYNEQFF.